This T cell receptor beta chain derives from a study of OX40 agonist ivuxolimab in advanced cancers. Background for the entire study: The costimulatory receptor OX40 (CD134) was targeted by ivuxolimab, a fully human IgG2 agonistic monoclonal antibody. The dose-escalation cohort was 80% to 90% male with a mean age of around 62 years, ranging from roughly 23 to 80. Peripheral TCRbeta sequencing aimed to test whether ivuxolimab altered TCR sequence diversity and caused clonal T-cell expansion. The paper describes the monotherapy dose-escalation part (N ≈ 52 patients) of the phase I trial of ivuxolimab. Of the roughly 54 dose-escalation patients, hepatocellular carcinoma was present in approximately 20, melanoma in roughly 15, renal cell carcinoma in 9 and head and neck cancer in 9. Partial responses were achieved by three dose-escalation patients, of whom one had hepatocellular carcinoma and two had cutaneous melanoma. Intravenous ivuxolimab was administered to patients every 2 weeks at six dose levels: 0.01, 0.1, 0.3, 1.5, 3 and 10 mg/kg. Prior anti-PD-1, anti-PD-L1 or anti-CTLA-4 therapy was permitted, and about two fifths of dose-escalation patients had received checkpoint inhibitors. Results and caveats for the whole study, not just this receptor: At doses of 0.1 to 3.0 mg/kg, clonal expansion of both CD4+ and CD8+ blood T cells was observed from baseline to week 6. After ivuxolimab, more expanded clones were found on average in CD8+ T cells than in CD4+ T cells. Low levels of normalized T-cell clonal expansion were also seen in some patients who did not respond. Partial responders in the 0.1-3.0 mg/kg groups had among the lowest normalized peripheral clonal expansion, especially among CD8+ T cells. The antigen specificity of the peripheral T cells that underwent clonal expansion was not determined.

For sequencing of the TCRbeta CDR3 region, genomic DNA was extracted from the sorted cells. The immunoSEQ Assay was used for sequencing of TCRbeta CDR3 regions. The table was pulled from immuneACCESS by TCRdb, which kept in-frame rearrangements only. Such tables lose some clones; where checked, under half of the loss comes from unresolved V genes, and the rest has no known cause. Across this sample there are about 1,900 clones, with roughly 80% seen only once. The ten largest clones represent around 35% of the sample. Concerning this clone: There is no known antigen for this receptor. Qualities for individual bases were not recorded, and no much larger clone is one base off.

The trial excluded patients who had a history of autoimmune disease or were on systemic immunosuppression. Peripheral blood for TCR sequencing was collected from all dose cohorts at baseline, on cycle 4 day 1, and on cycle 7 day 1. The samples were taken from a phase I, first-in-human, multicenter, open-label dose-escalation trial of ivuxolimab. Adults with locally advanced or metastatic melanoma, renal cell carcinoma, hepatocellular carcinoma or head and neck squamous cell carcinoma were enrolled in the trial. Before TCR sequencing, CD4+ T cells and CD8+ T cells from peripheral blood were sorted into separate populations. The germline V gene sets CDR1 to SGHAT and CDR2 to FQNNGV. Germline trimming: 4 bases from V, 4 bases from J; junction bases outside gene matches: 5. The CDR3 runs 15 residues from the cysteine to the phenylalanine. Here the CDR3 DNA is all that survives: 45 bases in frame from base 1.

The sequenced sample was CD4+ or CD8+ T cells sorted from blood, obtained in a trial of the OX40 agonist ivuxolimab. The TCR was taken from an adult with an advanced solid tumor such as melanoma, head and neck, liver or kidney cancer. Recombination connected TRBV11-2 to TRBJ1-2, with 11 junctional bases fitting TRBD1. The CDR3 reads CASSSGTGGFYGYTF. The DNA reads TGTGCCAGCAGCTCCGGGACAGGGGGATTCTATGGCTACACCTTC.